One and the same sample provided the 32 T cell receptor beta chains below, sequenced in a study of shared clonotypes between healthy human individuals. This table comes from immunoSEQ multiplex PCR, and its TCRdb copy is limited to in-frame clones, with some not included. Of millions of clones listed, approximately 95% are singletons. Naive CD8 cells comprised CD45RO-negative, CCR7-positively selected cells, excluding terminally differentiated effector memory CD45RA+ cells. Sequencing used naive CD8+ T cells sorted from blood. The receptors originated from a man between 18 and 35 years old in good health.

The rearrangement uses TRBV28 and TRBJ2-3; tentative D call: TRBD1 (6 bases). CDR1 is MDHEN and CDR2 is SYDVKM in the germline V gene. CDR3 length: 16 amino acids. V was clipped by 4 bases and J by 2 bases, with 16 bases between them. CDR3 coding DNA: TGTGCCAGCAGTTCTTCCAACAGGGTAGTCACAGATACGCAGTATTTT. It yields the protein CASSSSNRVVTDTQYF.

This chain joins TRBV4-1 and TRBJ2-7; D is undetermined. With 4 bases removed from V and 0 bases from J, the gap between germline ends came to 7 bases. The germline V gene has CDR1 MGHRA and CDR2 YSYEKL. The CDR3 sequence is 13 residues long. CDR3 sequence (DNA): TGCGCCAGCAGCCGTGCGTTCTCCTACGAGCAGTACTTC. This encodes CASSRAFSYEQYF.

J is TRBJ1-1 and V is TRBV9; D unclear. The V end lost 4 bases, the J end lost 7 bases, and 14 bases lay between the germline ends. CDR3 length equals 13 residues. CDR1 is SGDLS and CDR2 is YYNGEE in the germline V gene. CDR3 amino acids: CASSLIPQDEAFF. The CDR3, as DNA: TGTGCCAGCAGCCTCATTCCCCAGGATGAAGCTTTCTTT.

The CDR3 here is CAWSRGAASTDTQYF. The CDR3 region has the DNA TGTGCCTGGAGTCGGGGGGCCGCTAGCACAGATACGCAGTATTTT. The V and J genes are TRBV30 and TRBJ2-3; TRBD2 might be the D (7 bases). Germline lookup yields CDR1 GTSNPN and CDR2 SVGIG (reference sequence). The ends were cut back, 2 bases at V and 0 bases at J, with 12 bases in the middle. The CDR3 runs 15 residues.

This sequence joins TRBV7-8 and TRBJ2-2; 13 nucleotides agree with TRBD2. Germline trimming cut 3 bases from V and 5 bases from J; bases unmatched to any gene: 9. Germline loops: CDR1 SGHVS, CDR2 FQNEAQ. This CDR3 region has 18 residues. Written as DNA, the CDR3 is TGTGCCAGCAGCTTCCTACTAGCGGGAGGGCCTCGGACCGGGGAGCTGTTTTTT. This codes for CASSFLLAGGPRTGELFF.

This clone was found once. Distinct nucleotide sequences in the sample also encode this CDR3. This chain links TRBV30 with TRBJ1-1, with D possibly TRBD1 on 5 matching bases. CDR1 is GTSNPN and CDR2 is SVGIG in the germline V gene (reference sequence). This CDR3 has 14 amino acids. V was trimmed by 0 bases and J by 5 bases, leaving 13 bases between them. The CDR3 here is CAWSVGAGGTEAFF. As DNA, the CDR3 is TGTGCCTGGAGTGTAGGGGCCGGAGGGACTGAAGCTTTCTTT.

The gene calls are TRBV4-3 and TRBJ1-4, with D uncertain. The CDR3 contains 14 residues. Germline V CDR1 and CDR2: LGHNA, YSLEER. The ends were cut back, 3 bases at V and 2 bases at J, with 7 bases in the middle. This chain's CDR3 is CASSHYGTNEKLFF. The CDR3 nucleotides read TGCGCCAGCAGCCATTACGGGACTAATGAAAAACTGTTTTTT.

The chain employs TRBV7-9 and TRBJ1-2; perhaps TRBD1 as D (6 bases). The CDR3 spans 14 residues. Trimming pared 4 bases from V and 8 bases from J, leaving 17 bases between. Germline-derived CDR1 and CDR2 are SEHNR and FQNEAQ (reference sequence). The CDR3 DNA is TGTGCCAGCAGCTCCGCGACAGGAGCGATGGGCTACACCTTC. This gives the protein CASSSATGAMGYTF.

The chain uses TRBV5-6 and TRBJ2-7, with 7 bases matching TRBD1. The CDR3 extends over 17 amino acids. The germline V gene encodes CDR1 SGHDT and CDR2 YYEEEE. V lost 4 bases and J lost 3; bases outside the gene matches: 16. CDR3 in amino acids: CASSGGQPLPTGYEQYF. The DNA for the CDR3 is TGTGCCAGCAGCGGGGGACAGCCGCTCCCAACCGGCTACGAGCAGTACTTC.

The rearrangement links TRBV6-5 to TRBJ1-4; D is unclear. Germline CDR1 and CDR2: MNHEY and SVGAGI. This CDR3 contains 15 residues. V gave up 3 bases and J gave up 8 bases, with 16 bases separating them. The chain's CDR3 is CASSYDLASLEKLFF. Written as DNA, the CDR3 is TGTGCCAGCAGTTATGATTTAGCTTCCCTAGAAAAACTGTTTTTT.

This clone has a single count. This sample also contains other DNA sequences that code for the same CDR3. V gene TRBV30 combines with J gene TRBJ1-1; unclear D gene. The V end lost 0 bases, the J end lost 5 bases, and 7 bases lay between the germline ends. The germline V gene encodes CDR1 GTSNPN and CDR2 SVGIG (reference sequence). The CDR3 runs to 12 residues. The CDR3 region is CAWSVGVTEAFF. CDR3 nucleotides: TGTGCCTGGAGTGTAGGTGTTACTGAAGCTTTCTTT.

V and J are TRBV14 and TRBJ2-7; 7 bases align to TRBD2. Per germline, CDR1 SGHDN and CDR2 FVKESK. The CDR3 spans 15 residues. V dropped 0 bases and J dropped 2; count of bases not matched to a gene: 4. CDR3 sequence: CASSQDSGPPYEQYF. The CDR3 DNA reads TGTGCCAGCAGCCAAGATAGCGGGCCCCCCTACGAGCAGTACTTC.

V usage is TRBV7-6 and J usage is TRBJ2-7; D remains unclear. Trimming pared 1 base from V and 6 bases from J, leaving 10 bases between. The V gene's germline CDR1 is SGHVS and CDR2 FNYEAQ. The CDR3 runs to 13 residues. The CDR3 coding sequence is TGTGCCAGCAGCTTAGACGGGCGGATCGAGCAGTACTTC. It specifies CASSLDGRIEQYF.

The chain is built from TRBV21-1 and TRBJ2-5; the D segment call TRBD2 is taken from the table without a DNA check. TRBV21-1 represents a pseudogene. This CDR3 comprises 17 residues. The CDR3 sequence: CASSSGTRPGQVETQYF. DNA of the CDR3: TGTGCCAGCAGCTCAGGGACTAGACCAGGACAAGTCGAGACCCAGTACTTC.

The chain recombines TRBV30 with TRBJ2-1, with TRBD1 matching over 7 bases. The CDR3 extends over 14 amino acids. Germline V CDR1 and CDR2: GTSNPN, SVGIG (reference sequence). The junction had 3 bases not matched to a gene; V was cut back by 2 bases and J by 2 bases. This CDR3 reads CAWSPGQAYNEQFF. CDR3 coding DNA: TGTGCCTGGAGTCCTGGACAGGCCTACAATGAGCAGTTCTTC.

The CDR3 spells CASSQGRGGEKLFF. The CDR3 nucleotides read TGCGCCAGCAGCCAGGGTCGGGGTGGTGAAAAACTGTTTTTT. The rearrangement joins TRBV4-1 to TRBJ1-4; no firm D call. Trimming stripped 3 bases from V and 7 bases from J, with 12 bases between. Germline lookup yields CDR1 MGHRA and CDR2 YSYEKL. The CDR3 consists of 14 residues.

This clone was seen only once. The chain combines TRBV5-8 with TRBJ1-1; 9 positions agree with TRBD1. Unmatched junction bases numbered 13, after V lost 4 bases and J lost 0 bases. This CDR3 comprises 18 residues. Germline CDR1 reads SGHTS; CDR2 reads YDEGEE. This CDR3 is CASSRNPGQGILNTEAFF. CDR3 nucleotide sequence: TGTGCCAGCAGCCGAAACCCGGGACAGGGCATTTTGAACACTGAAGCTTTCTTT.

V is TRBV5-1 and J is TRBJ2-7, with D unclear. Trimming left V 1 base short and J 5 bases short, with 10 bases between. Germline V gene data show CDR1 as SGHRS and CDR2 as YFSETQ. The CDR3 has 13 residues. The chain's CDR3 is CASSLLPPHEQYF. The CDR3 DNA sequence: TGCGCCAGCAGCTTGCTGCCGCCCCACGAGCAGTACTTC.

This clone is a singleton in its sample. The chain has TRBV7-9 and TRBJ1-3; a weak D match, TRBD1 (6 bases). Germline CDR1 and CDR2: SEHNR and FQNEAQ (reference sequence). The length of the CDR3 is 16 residues. V shed 5 bases and J shed 3 bases, with 17 bases lying between them. The CDR3 region has the DNA TGTGCCAGCAGCCCCAGTGGACAGACCCTTGGAAACACCATATATTTT. This encodes CASSPSGQTLGNTIYF.

This chain connects TRBV5-6 to TRBJ2-5; 13 bases agree with TRBD2. The junction had 7 bases not matched to a gene; V was cut back by 1 base and J by 4 bases. The CDR3 runs 17 residues. Looked up from germline, CDR1 is SGHDT and CDR2 is YYEEEE. The CDR3 is CASSLRTSGGASETQYF. DNA of the CDR3: TGTGCCAGCAGCTTGCGCACTAGCGGGGGGGCGTCAGAGACCCAGTACTTC.

J is TRBJ1-4 and V is TRBV5-4; perhaps TRBD1 as D (5 bases). Germline CDR1 is SGHNT and CDR2 is YYREEE (reference sequence). This CDR3 contains 15 residues. V dropped 2 bases and J dropped 7 bases, with 15 bases sitting between them. DNA of the CDR3: TGTGCCAGCAGCTTATCGGGGCAGGGCCTTGAAAAACTGTTTTTT. It yields the protein CASSLSGQGLEKLFF.

The chain links TRBV4-1 to TRBJ1-1; perhaps TRBD1 as D (5 bases). Trimming took 2 bases from V and 2 from J, leaving 12 bases between them. The CDR3 length is 15 residues. The germline CDR1 and CDR2 sequences are MGHRA and YSYEKL. In nucleotides, the CDR3 is TGCGCCAGCAGCCAAACGCGGGGCCCAAACACTGAAGCTTTCTTT. It encodes CASSQTRGPNTEAFF.

The chain employs TRBV6-5 and TRBJ2-5; 7 nucleotides agree with TRBD2. The junction had 5 bases not matched to a gene; V was cut back by 6 bases and J by 4 bases. CDR1 is MNHEY and CDR2 is SVGAGI in the germline V gene. The CDR3 contains 13 residues. CDR3 in DNA: TGTGCCAGCAGGACCGCGGGGGTAGAGACCCAGTACTTC. This translates into CASRTAGVETQYF.

The chain links TRBV11-2 to TRBJ1-6; D is perhaps TRBD1 (5 bases). The V end was cut by 11 bases, the J end by 9 bases, with 14 bases between. The CDR3 totals 12 residues. Germline values: CDR1 SGHAT, CDR2 FQNNGV. The DNA for the CDR3 is TGTGCCGGGAAGGGGTACCGTTCACCCCTCCACTTT. This encodes CAGKGYRSPLHF.

The V gene is TRBV14, the J gene TRBJ2-1; no clear D. V was pared by 1 base and J by 6 bases, with 7 bases between. Germline values: CDR1 SGHDN, CDR2 FVKESK. The CDR3 runs to 13 residues. The CDR3 loop reads CASSQGQINEQFF. In DNA, the CDR3 is TGTGCCAGCAGCCAAGGACAAATCAATGAGCAGTTCTTC.

The chain recombines TRBV29-1 with TRBJ1-2, with D possibly matching TRBD1 (5 bases). V was clipped by 5 bases and J by 8 bases, with 15 bases between them. This CDR3 is 12 amino acids long. CDR1 and CDR2 from the germline V gene are SQVTM and ANQGSEA. The CDR3 nucleotides are TGCAGCGTTCATGGGGGAGTTCAGGGCTACACCTTC. This codes for CSVHGGVQGYTF.

This clone was observed a few times. The chain has TRBV4-1 and TRBJ2-7; perhaps TRBD2 as D (5 bases). The V and J ends lost 1 base and 7 bases respectively, with 14 bases between them. Germline V gives CDR1 MGHRA, CDR2 YSYEKL. The CDR3 consists of 14 residues. Here the CDR3 DNA reads TGCGCCAGCAGCCAAGCTGGGCGGGTCGTTGAGCAGTACTTC. It is translated as CASSQAGRVVEQYF.

This clone was counted a single time. The genes are TRBV19 and TRBJ1-1; a possible D gene is TRBD1 (6 bases). In germline, CDR1 is LNHDA, CDR2 SQIVND (reference sequence). V lost 6 bases, J lost 0 bases, and 11 bases lay in between. The CDR3 loop spans 14 amino acids. The CDR3 sequence: CASSQGWVNTEAFF. The CDR3, as DNA: TGTGCCAGTAGCCAGGGGTGGGTGAACACTGAAGCTTTCTTT.

The chain uses TRBV13 and TRBJ2-3, with D perhaps TRBD1 (6 bases). V was cut by 3 bases and J by 3 bases, with 13 bases left in between. This CDR3 spans 15 amino acids. Germline assignment: CDR1 PRHDT and CDR2 FYEKMQ (reference sequence). CDR3 residues: CASSFQGGETDTQYF. The CDR3 coding sequence is TGTGCCAGCAGCTTTCAAGGGGGTGAGACAGATACGCAGTATTTT.

The CDR3, as DNA: TGTGCCAGCAGTTACTCTGGGACAGTGTACGAGCAGTACTTC. Translated, it gives CASSYSGTVYEQYF. V and J are TRBV6-5 and TRBJ2-7; 7 positions match TRBD1. Germline loops: CDR1 MNHEY, CDR2 SVGAGI. V was clipped by 0 bases and J by 4 bases; unmatched bases: 3. This CDR3 region has 14 residues.

The rearrangement links TRBV27 to TRBJ2-5; 7 bases are a match to TRBD1. CDR3 length: 14 residues. The ends lost 3 bases at V and 4 bases at J; junction bases unmatched: 5. Germline assignment: CDR1 MNHEY and CDR2 SMNVEV (reference sequence). CDR3 DNA sequence: TGTGCCAGCAGTTTGTACAGGGGAATAGAGACCCAGTACTTC. Its translation is CASSLYRGIETQYF.

The chain uses TRBV10-2 and TRBJ2-7, with 8 bases fitting TRBD2. The CDR3 totals 13 residues. J lost 2 bases, V lost 9 bases, and 6 bases had no gene match. In germline, CDR1 is WSHSY, CDR2 SAAADI. The CDR3 bases are TGCGCCAGTTACGGGGGGGCCCCCTACGAGCAGTACTTC. Residues: CASYGGAPYEQYF.